Sequencing of this T cell receptor beta chain was carried out in a study of blood T cell repertoires in COVID-19. As for the study in general: Researchers got acute and convalescent COVID-19 samples from the United States, Italy and Spain. T cells, B-cell-depleted T cells, or PBMCs supplied cDNA or gDNA.

In the original workflow: From reference gene primer amplification, estimates of nucleated cell counts were derived. Measured with immunoSEQ multiplex PCR; TCRdb has only the in-frame clones, and not every one. V and J calls and clone size are those listed in that table; D and trimming were worked out from the DNA. The table records some 120,000 clones, 71% of them present only once. This sequence was found in a human donor with acute or convalescent COVID-19. The donor label of this sample is uncertain. The source material was peripheral blood.

The chain's CDR3 is CASSPDRWYGYTF. In nucleotides, the CDR3 is TGTGCCAGCAGTCCGGACAGGTGGTATGGCTACACCTTC. V gene TRBV6-5 combines with J gene TRBJ1-2, with TRBD1 identical over 7 bases. Per the germline V gene, CDR1 is MNHEY and CDR2 is SVGAGI. The CDR3 runs 13 residues. The ends lost 5 bases at V and 5 bases at J; junction bases unmatched: 5.